This T cell receptor (beta chain) comes out of a study of shared clonotypes between healthy human individuals. Germline assignment: CDR1 MDHEN and CDR2 SYDVKM. Trimming took off 2 bases at V and 4 bases at J, with 12 bases between the two ends. The CDR3 totals 15 residues. Comments on this clone: The antigen is undetermined.

General study points: Naive subsets usually exceeded memory subsets in estimated richness.

The assay was run at deep level. Every subset had its genomic DNA shared out evenly among several immunoSEQ plates. The input for sorted-subset replicate PCRs was around 0.2 ug DNA, about 30,000 T cell genomes. The protocol was immunoSEQ multiplex PCR, while the TCRdb copy is restricted to in-frame clones and leaves out a portion. The sample contains 550,000 to 700,000 clones, less than 80% of which appear only once. V and J are TRBV28 and TRBJ2-1; D tentatively reads TRBD1 or TRBD2 (5 bases each). The receptor's source is a woman aged 30 to 39 in good health. What was sequenced was memory CD4+ T cells sorted from blood. Subset of the sample: CD45RA-negative fraction. The CDR3 sequence: CASSLRGEGYNEQFF. The CDR3 DNA follows: TGTGCCAGCAGTTTACGAGGGGAAGGGTACAATGAGCAGTTCTTC.